The TCR beta chain described here comes from a study of shared clonotypes between healthy human individuals. Terminally differentiated effector memory CD45RA+ cells were excluded from the naive CD8 cells, which were CD45RO-negative and positively selected for CCR7. The CDR3 has 12 residues. V was cut by 2 bases and J by 9 bases, with 11 bases left in between. Germline V gene sequence: CDR1 SQVTM, CDR2 ANQGSEA. This table comes from immunoSEQ multiplex PCR, and its TCRdb copy is limited to in-frame clones, with some not included. Among over 2,000,000 clones listed, 80% to 95% were seen once. The specimen was naive CD8+ T cells from PBMCs. The TCR sequence derives from a man younger than 35 in good health. Some clones in this sample may be carry-over from other donors' samples. The chain combines TRBV29-1 with TRBJ2-1, with a possible D match to TRBD1 (6 bases). CDR3 coding DNA: TGCAGCGTTGAACAAAGGGGGAGTGAGCAGTTCTTC. Amino acid sequence: CSVEQRGSEQFF.